The rows below give T cell receptor beta chains drawn from one sample of a study of shared clonotypes between healthy human individuals. Sequencing used immunoSEQ multiplex PCR; TCRdb keeps in-frame clones, though not all of them. The sample yields over 1.5 million clones, 95% to 99% seen once. The sample consisted of naive CD4+ T cells sorted from blood. The receptors stem from a young man in good health. CDR3s include the opening cysteine and the closing phenylalanine or tryptophan. D genes are given only for firm matches. The listing skips clone size in some rows; elsewhere it reads once, few, many or a size class.

J: TRBJ2-7; V: TRBV6-1; D: NA; size: NA; DNA: TGTGCCAGCAGTTTCCCGCGGAATCTGGGTTACGAGCAGTACTTC; CDR3: CASSFPRNLGYEQYF
J: TRBJ2-1; V: TRBV5-5; D: NA; size: NA; DNA: TGTGCCAGCAGCTTGGTTAGGAGCTCCTACAATGAGCAGTTCTTC; CDR3: CASSLVRSSYNEQFF
J: TRBJ1-2; V: TRBV28; D: NA; size: NA; DNA: TGTGCCAGCAGCCCACAGGTCTATGCGGGCTACACCTTC; CDR3: CASSPQVYAGYTF
J: TRBJ2-3; V: TRBV25-1; D: NA; size: NA; DNA: TGTGCCAGCGGGGGCACAGATACGCAGTATTTT; CDR3: CASGGTDTQYF
J: TRBJ2-7; V: TRBV14; D: TRBD2; size: NA; DNA: TGTGCCAGCAGCCAAGTAGTTGCGGGGGTGCTACGGGAGCAGTACTTC; CDR3: CASSQVVAGVLREQYF
J: TRBJ1-4; V: TRBV21-1; D: NA; size: NA; DNA: TGTGCCAGCAGCAAGGCAAGGGCCAATCCCAACCAGGGTAATGAAAAACTGTTTTTT; CDR3: CASSKARANPNQGNEKLFF
J: TRBJ1-3; V: TRBV2; D: TRBD1; size: NA; DNA: TGTGCCAGCCTAGGGGACAGGCGCCCTTCGGGAAACACCATATATTTT; CDR3: CASLGDRRPSGNTIYF
J: TRBJ2-2; V: TRBV27; D: NA; size: NA; DNA: TGTGCCAGCAGGACGGCGGGACTCCTACGGACCGGGGAGCTGTTTTTT; CDR3: CASRTAGLLRTGELFF
J: TRBJ1-1; V: TRBV19; D: NA; size: NA; DNA: TGTGCCAGTAGCTGGTGGAACACTGAAGCTTTCTTT; CDR3: CASSWWNTEAFF
J: TRBJ2-5; V: TRBV11-3; D: TRBD1; size: NA; DNA: TGTGCCAGCAGCCACGGACAGGTTCCAGAGACCCAGTACTTC; CDR3: CASSHGQVPETQYF
J: TRBJ1-5; V: TRBV7-2; D: TRBD1; size: NA; DNA: TGTGCCAGCAGCCCCAGAGGGGGCCAGCCCCAGCATTTT; CDR3: CASSPRGGQPQHF
J: TRBJ2-7; V: TRBV2; D: NA; size: NA; DNA: TGTGCCAGCAGTGAATATCGGTCAGATAGGTACTTC; CDR3: CASSEYRSDRYF
J: TRBJ1-1; V: TRBV6-5; D: NA; size: NA; DNA: TGTGCCAGCAGTTACTCGGGGCAGCTGAACACTGAAGCTTTCTTT; CDR3: CASSYSGQLNTEAFF
J: TRBJ2-5; V: TRBV28; D: TRBD1; size: NA; DNA: TGTGCCAGCAGTTTATACAGGGGGCGGAAGACCCAGTACTTC; CDR3: CASSLYRGRKTQYF
J: TRBJ1-1; V: TRBV27; D: NA; size: NA; DNA: TGTGCCAGCACCACTAGAGGGAAGGCTGAAGCTTTCTTT; CDR3: CASTTRGKAEAFF
J: TRBJ1-2; V: TRBV5-1; D: NA; size: NA; DNA: TGCGCCAGCAGCTCTTCGGGAGCTAACTATGGCTACACCTTC; CDR3: CASSSSGANYGYTF
J: TRBJ2-7; V: TRBV10-3; D: NA; size: once; DNA: TGTGCCATCAGCCCGAACACCCTTTCGATCTACGAGCAGTACTTC; CDR3: CAISPNTLSIYEQYF
J: TRBJ2-7; V: TRBV4-1; D: NA; size: NA; DNA: TGCGCCAGCAGCCATCCAACTAGCATCGCCTCCTACGAGCAGTACTTC; CDR3: CASSHPTSIASYEQYF
J: TRBJ2-1; V: TRBV4-1; D: NA; size: NA; DNA: TGCGCCAGCAGCCATAGGTCGATCAATGAGCAGTTCTTC; CDR3: CASSHRSINEQFF
J: TRBJ1-2; V: TRBV29-1; D: TRBD1; size: NA; DNA: TGCAGCGTTGGGGGACAGGGGAACTATGGCTACACCTTC; CDR3: CSVGGQGNYGYTF
J: TRBJ2-7; V: TRBV19; D: NA; size: once; DNA: TGTGCCAGTAGTATCGGGCAGGGAACCTACGAGCAGTACTTC; CDR3: CASSIGQGTYEQYF
J: TRBJ1-2; V: TRBV5-4; D: NA; size: NA; DNA: TGTGCCAGCAGCTTGGGACATGGCTACACCTTC; CDR3: CASSLGHGYTF
J: TRBJ1-2; V: TRBV5-5; D: NA; size: NA; DNA: TGTGCCAGCAGCTTGTCTGCGGGGTTCGGGTATGGCTACACCTTC; CDR3: CASSLSAGFGYGYTF
J: TRBJ1-5; V: TRBV5-1; D: NA; size: NA; DNA: TGCGCCAGCAGCTTGGGCACAGGGCGAGGACAGCCCCAGCATTTT; CDR3: CASSLGTGRGQPQHF
J: TRBJ1-4; V: TRBV7-8; D: NA; size: NA; DNA: TGTGCCAGCAGCTTCCGCGGGGGTAGTAGAGAAAAACTGTTTTTT; CDR3: CASSFRGGSREKLFF
J: TRBJ1-5; V: TRBV4-3; D: NA; size: NA; DNA: TGCGCCAGCAGCCTGTTGGTCCATCAGCCCCAGCATTTT; CDR3: CASSLLVHQPQHF
J: TRBJ2-1; V: TRBV2; D: TRBD1; size: NA; DNA: TGTGCCAGCAGAAGGACAGGGACCACCTACAATGAGCAGTTCTTC; CDR3: CASRRTGTTYNEQFF
J: TRBJ1-2; V: TRBV6-9; D: TRBD1; size: once; DNA: TGTGCCAGCAATGGGACAGAGAGAGTTAACTATGGCTACACCTTC; CDR3: CASNGTERVNYGYTF
J: TRBJ2-7; V: TRBV6-1; D: NA; size: NA; DNA: TGTGCCAGCAGTGATCCCGGAGACCGAACCTACGAGCAGTACTTC; CDR3: CASSDPGDRTYEQYF
J: TRBJ2-2; V: TRBV5-1; D: TRBD1; size: NA; DNA: TGCGCCAGCGGGACAGCGAACACCGGGGAGCTGTTTTTT; CDR3: CASGTANTGELFF
J: TRBJ2-1; V: TRBV5-1; D: TRBD2; size: NA; DNA: TGCGCCAGCACAGGGAGACTAGCGGACAATGAGCAGTTCTTC; CDR3: CASTGRLADNEQFF
J: TRBJ2-1; V: TRBV9; D: TRBD2; size: NA; DNA: TGTGCCAGCAGCATGACTAGCGGGAGAGGGTACAATGAGCAGTTCTTC; CDR3: CASSMTSGRGYNEQFF
J: TRBJ2-5; V: TRBV5-1; D: TRBD1; size: NA; DNA: TGCGCCAGCAGCCCCCGACAGGGTGGAATTGAGACCCAGTACTTC; CDR3: CASSPRQGGIETQYF
J: TRBJ2-7; V: TRBV28; D: NA; size: NA; DNA: TGTGCCAGCAGCCTAACAGGGCTCTCCTACGAGCAGTACTTC; CDR3: CASSLTGLSYEQYF
J: TRBJ2-1; V: TRBV6-5; D: NA; size: NA; DNA: TGTGCCAGCCGGGGGAGGGGGCGCAAGGATGAGCAGTTCTTC; CDR3: CASRGRGRKDEQFF
J: TRBJ1-3; V: TRBV15; D: NA; size: NA; DNA: TGTGCCACCAGCGGCGGGGGACGGAGCTCTGGAAACACCATATATTTT; CDR3: CATSGGGRSSGNTIYF
J: TRBJ2-5; V: TRBV9; D: NA; size: NA; DNA: TGTGCCAGCAGCCCGAGGGGGACGGCAGAAGAGACCCAGTACTTC; CDR3: CASSPRGTAEETQYF
J: TRBJ2-5; V: TRBV19; D: NA; size: once; DNA: TGTGCCAGTAGTGAAGGGCAGGGCCGGGAGACCCAGTACTTC; CDR3: CASSEGQGRETQYF
J: TRBJ2-7; V: TRBV10-3; D: TRBD1; size: NA; DNA: TGTGCCATCAGTCCATCCCCCGACAGGGGGATGTACGAGCAGTACTTC; CDR3: CAISPSPDRGMYEQYF
J: TRBJ1-1; V: TRBV29-1; D: NA; size: NA; DNA: TGCAGCGTTCGGGCTAGGGGAACTGAAGCTTTCTTT; CDR3: CSVRARGTEAFF
J: TRBJ2-7; V: TRBV18; D: TRBD2; size: NA; DNA: TGTGCCAGCTCTCCCGCGACTAGCGGTTCCTACGAGCAGTACTTC; CDR3: CASSPATSGSYEQYF
J: TRBJ2-1; V: TRBV5-4; D: TRBD1; size: NA; DNA: TGTGCCAGCAGCCCGGACAGGGTTTACAATGAGCAGTTCTTC; CDR3: CASSPDRVYNEQFF
J: TRBJ2-2; V: TRBV5-1; D: NA; size: once; DNA: TGCGCCAGCAGCTTGGTCTCTGGCACCGGGGAGCTGTTTTTT; CDR3: CASSLVSGTGELFF
J: TRBJ2-2; V: TRBV9; D: NA; size: NA; DNA: TGTGCCAGCAGCGTAGCCGGCCAGGGGTACACCGGGGAGCTGTTTTTT; CDR3: CASSVAGQGYTGELFF
J: TRBJ2-3; V: TRBV9; D: TRBD1; size: NA; DNA: TGTGCCAGCAGCGTAGCCGGGCAGGGGCTAACAGGGGGGCAGTATTTT; CDR3: CASSVAGQGLTGGQYF
J: TRBJ1-2; V: TRBV5-4; D: TRBD1; size: NA; DNA: TGTGCCAGCAGCTTCGCCCTGACAGGGGCGGGCGGCTACACCTTC; CDR3: CASSFALTGAGGYTF
J: TRBJ2-3; V: TRBV11-3; D: NA; size: NA; DNA: TGTGCCAGCAGCTTAGATCAAACAGATACGCAGTATTTT; CDR3: CASSLDQTDTQYF
J: TRBJ2-1; V: TRBV2; D: TRBD2; size: once; DNA: TGTGCCAGTGGGGGTAGGGGAGGGCTCCCGAATGAGCAGTTCTTC; CDR3: CASGGRGGLPNEQFF
J: TRBJ2-3; V: TRBV28; D: NA; size: NA; DNA: TGTGCCAGCAGTTCGGACAGAAAGGGCCCCTATACGCAGTATTTT; CDR3: CASSSDRKGPYTQYF
J: TRBJ1-1; V: TRBV9; D: NA; size: once; DNA: TGTGCCAGCAGCGTAGTGCCGCGGAACACTGAAGCTTTCTTT; CDR3: CASSVVPRNTEAFF
J: TRBJ2-3; V: TRBV2; D: TRBD2; size: NA; DNA: TGTGCCACCGCGGGGGACACAGATACGCAGTATTTT; CDR3: CATAGDTDTQYF
J: TRBJ1-4; V: TRBV28; D: TRBD1; size: NA; DNA: TGTGCCAGCATCGCGGGACAGGGGAATGAAAAACTGTTTTTT; CDR3: CASIAGQGNEKLFF
J: TRBJ2-7; V: TRBV7-3; D: TRBD1; size: NA; DNA: TGTGCCAGCAGCAGAAACAGGGGCGGCGAGCAGTACTTC; CDR3: CASSRNRGGEQYF
J: TRBJ2-5; V: TRBV10-1; D: TRBD1; size: NA; DNA: TGCGCCAGCAGGGTGACAGGGCTATCGGAGACCCAGTACTTC; CDR3: CASRVTGLSETQYF
J: TRBJ2-3; V: TRBV5-1; D: TRBD2; size: NA; DNA: TGCGCCAGCAGCTCAATAGCGGGAGTAGTAGATACGCAGTATTTT; CDR3: CASSSIAGVVDTQYF
J: TRBJ2-7; V: TRBV27; D: NA; size: NA; DNA: TGTGCCAGCAGTTTGAACAGGGCGGACGAGCAGTACTTC; CDR3: CASSLNRADEQYF